Shown below are 20 T cell receptor beta chains from a single sample sequenced in a study of regulatory T cells in long-lasting Graves disease. Researchers made TCR beta libraries by using iRepertoire HTBI primers and running Arm-PCR on CDR3 regions. MiXCR, applied by TCRdb to the multiplex PCR reads, yields one record per CDR3 protein. The table shows a few hundred thousand distinct CDR3 sequences, with 12% occurring only once. Indicated time point: newly diagnosed GD, antithyroid drugs for less than 3 months. Extracted PBMC RNA gave rise to the TCR library. A further study also used this sample, focusing on T cells in Graves' hyperthyroidism and ophthalmopathy.

The sample consisted of peripheral blood mononuclear cells (PBMCs), taken at new diagnosis, from a patient treated with antithyroid drugs. The receptors originated from a woman aged 18 to 35 with Graves disease.

This clonotype was seen repeatedly, ten times or more. V is TRBV5-1 and J is TRBJ1-1; D is unclear. The ends were cut back, 6 bases at V and 2 bases at J, with 17 bases in the middle. CDR3 size: 15 residues. The germline V gene has CDR1 SGHRS and CDR2 YFSETQ. The DNA for the CDR3 is TGCGCCAGCACCCCGACGGCGGGGTTAAACACTGAAGCTTTCTTT. Amino acids: CASTPTAGLNTEAFF.

This CDR3 reads CASSLVQGSSSGNTIYF. The CDR3 DNA reads TGTGCCAGCAGCTTAGTCCAGGGGTCAAGCTCTGGAAACACCATATATTTT. The rearrangement links TRBV7-2 to TRBJ1-3, with D perhaps TRBD1 (6 bases). The CDR3 extends over 17 amino acids. V was pared by 1 base and J by 0 bases, with 13 bases between. Germline assignment: CDR1 SGHTA and CDR2 FQGNSA.

This clonotype appeared many times. The chain couples TRBV7-9 to TRBJ1-6; D unclear. V lost 4 bases to trimming and J lost 6 bases, with 4 bases between them. Germline CDR1 and CDR2: SEHNR and FQNEAQ (reference sequence). There are 12 residues in the CDR3. CDR3: CASSSSNSPLHF. The CDR3 nucleotides are TGTGCCAGCAGCTCCAGTAATTCACCCCTCCACTTT.

The sample holds a few counts of this clonotype. CDR3 nucleotide sequence: TGTGCCAGCAGCCACCGAGGGGGAGAGACCCAGTACTTC. This encodes CASSHRGGETQYF. The rearrangement joins TRBV4-2 to TRBJ2-5, with a possible D match to TRBD1 (6 bases). V lost 3 bases and J 4 bases, leaving 9 bases between the germline ends. This CDR3 spans 13 amino acids. In germline, CDR1 is LGHNA, CDR2 YNFKEQ.

In this sample, this clonotype turned up many times. The rearrangement uses TRBV7-2 and TRBJ1-1; TRBD1 aligns across 7 bases. Germline V gives CDR1 SGHTA, CDR2 FQGNSA. This CDR3 is built from 13 residues. The ends lost 7 bases at V and 5 bases at J; junction bases unmatched: 7. The CDR3: CASIDRVGTEAFF. Here the CDR3 DNA reads TGTGCCAGCATCGACAGGGTGGGGACTGAAGCTTTCTTT.

At least ten counts were recorded for this clonotype. J is TRBJ2-2 and V is TRBV5-1; 7 nucleotides line up with TRBD2. In germline, CDR1 is SGHRS, CDR2 YFSETQ. With 4 bases clipped from V and 7 bases from J, the junction kept 10 bases outside the gene matches. The length of the CDR3 is 15 residues. The CDR3 DNA reads TGCGCCAGCAGCCGCGGACTAGTAAGGAGCGGGGAGCTGTTTTTT. This sequence encodes CASSRGLVRSGELFF.

In its sample, this clonotype was seen many times. The chain has TRBV28 and TRBJ2-1; TRBD1 agrees at 7 bases. The CDR3 is made up of 14 amino acids. Germline-derived CDR1 and CDR2 are MDHEN and SYDVKM. The V and J ends lost 5 bases and 6 bases, in that order; junction bases with no gene match: 7. CDR3: CASSMDRSSNEQFF. CDR3 bases: TGTGCCAGCAGTATGGACAGGTCCAGCAATGAGCAGTTCTTC.

There are a few counts of this clonotype. V and J are TRBV11-2 and TRBJ2-3, with D perhaps matching TRBD1 (6 bases). Trimming removed 4 bases at V and 1 base at J, with 9 bases between. Germline loops: CDR1 SGHAT, CDR2 FQNNGV. This CDR3 region has 14 residues. The CDR3 sequence: CASSSRGGTDTQYF. CDR3 bases: TGTGCCAGCAGCTCCAGGGGAGGCACAGATACGCAGTATTTT.

This clonotype was counted a few times. The chain's CDR3 is CASSRGHRNSPLHF. The CDR3 coding sequence is TGTGCCAGCAGCCGAGGACACAGGAATTCACCCCTCCACTTT. The V and J genes are TRBV6-1 and TRBJ1-6; D is perhaps TRBD1 (5 bases). V lost 6 bases to trimming and J lost 7 bases, with 13 bases between them. Germline values: CDR1 MNHNS, CDR2 SASEGT. The CDR3 runs 14 residues.

Note on this clonotype: One base away lies a much larger clone, so this may be a sequencing read error. V and J are TRBV5-1 and TRBJ2-7, with D tentatively TRBD1 (5 bases). CDR1 is SGHRS and CDR2 is YFSETQ in the germline V gene. This CDR3 spans 13 amino acids. Trimming took off 3 bases at V and 7 bases at J, with 14 bases between the two ends. The CDR3, as DNA: TGCGCCAGCAGCTCTGCGGAGACAGATGAGCAGTACTTC. Amino acids: CASSSAETDEQYF.

Regarding this clonotype: A read error is possible here, since a much larger clone lies one base away. The CDR3 reads CASSLDGGWGTYEQHF. CDR3 sequence (DNA): TGTGCCAGCAGCTTAGATGGGGGCTGGGGGACCTACGAGCAGCACTTC. The V and J genes are TRBV11-2 and TRBJ2-7, with D possibly being TRBD1 (6 bases). The CDR3 contains 16 residues. The germline V gene has CDR1 SGHAT and CDR2 FQNNGV.

This clonotype has a count of ten or more. The V gene is TRBV30, the J gene TRBJ1-2; weak D call: TRBD1 (6 bases). Trimming cost V 5 bases and J 7 bases, with 23 bases left between them. This CDR3 has 15 residues. The germline gives CDR1 GTSNPN, CDR2 SVGIG (reference sequence). DNA for the CDR3: TGTGCCTGGCGACCCTGGAGCACAGGGATGTCTGGCTACACCTTC. Translated, it gives CAWRPWSTGMSGYTF.

The rearrangement uses TRBV4-2 and TRBJ1-3; TRBD1 is a possible D gene (5 bases). The CDR3 extends over 15 amino acids. V lost 4 bases, J lost 1 base, and 11 bases lay in between. The V gene's germline CDR1 is LGHNA and CDR2 YNFKEQ. In DNA form, the CDR3 reads TGTGCCAGCAGCCTCGGAGGGACTTCTGGAAACACCATATATTTT. This codes for CASSLGGTSGNTIYF.

At least ten counts were recorded for this clonotype. V gene TRBV27 combines with J gene TRBJ1-5; 9 bases fit TRBD1. This CDR3 has 16 residues. Losses at the gene ends were 5 bases for V and 4 bases for J; bases not matched to a gene: 9. Germline V CDR1 and CDR2: MNHEY, SMNVEV (reference sequence). As DNA, the CDR3 is TGTGCCAGCAGTCGCGGACAGGGGCGCCCAAATCAGCCCCAGCATTTT. This sequence encodes CASSRGQGRPNQPQHF.

This clonotype has a count of ten or more. The V and J genes are TRBV27 and TRBJ1-1; D unclear. The CDR3 runs to 14 residues. CDR1 and CDR2 from the germline V gene are MNHEY and SMNVEV (reference sequence). The V gene lost 3 bases and the J gene lost 5 bases, with 13 bases spanning the gap. CDR3 nucleotides: TGTGCCAGCAGTTTGTCACCACACGGTACTGAAGCTTTCTTT. This sequence encodes CASSLSPHGTEAFF.

The rearrangement joins TRBV6-1 to TRBJ2-7; D not resolved. CDR1 MNHNS and CDR2 SASEGT come from the germline V gene. The CDR3 has 11 amino acids. V dropped 6 bases and J dropped 7 bases, with 10 bases sitting between them. As DNA, the CDR3 is TGTGCCAGCAGCTCCTCTACAGAGCAGTACTTC. Amino acids: CASSSSTEQYF.

J is TRBJ2-3 and V is TRBV5-1; tentatively, D is TRBD2 (6 bases). The V and J ends lost 0 bases and 0 bases respectively, with 20 bases between them. CDR3 length equals 19 residues. CDR1 and CDR2 from the germline V gene are SGHRS and YFSETQ. The CDR3 bases are TGCGCCAGCAGCTTGGCCACGGGGGAGCTCGAGATTAGCACAGATACGCAGTATTTT. It is translated as CASSLATGELEISTDTQYF.

The rearrangement links TRBV4-3 to TRBJ1-1; D remains ambiguous. Germline V gene lookup returns CDR1 LGHNA and CDR2 YSLEER. Trimming left V 2 bases short and J 4 bases short, with 14 bases between. CDR3 length: 15 residues. Here the CDR3 reads CASSQIAGAGTEAFF. DNA for the CDR3: TGCGCCAGCAGCCAAATCGCAGGCGCGGGCACTGAAGCTTTCTTT.

This clonotype was seen more than once but under ten times. CDR3 sequence reads: CSARADRGAEAFF. CDR3 coding DNA: TGCAGTGCTAGAGCGGACAGGGGGGCTGAAGCTTTCTTT. This chain joins TRBV20-1 and TRBJ1-1; TRBD1 aligns across 10 bases. In germline, CDR1 is DFQATT, CDR2 SNEGSKA (reference sequence). V shed 1 base, J shed 6 bases, and the junction held 2 bases outside the gene matches. The CDR3 consists of 13 residues.

This clonotype was observed at least ten times. The genes are TRBV4-1 and TRBJ1-1, with D hard to call. The CDR3 has 14 amino acids. Trimming removed 0 bases from V and 1 base from J, with 6 bases in between. Germline V CDR1 and CDR2: MGHRA, YSYEKL. The CDR3 bases are TGCGCCAGCAGCCAAGAGGGCAGGAACACTGAAGCTTTCTTT. Protein sequence: CASSQEGRNTEAFF.